A selection of T cell receptor beta chains follows, all from one sample in a study of T cell responses to AZD1222 COVID-19 vaccine. The method was immunoSEQ multiplex PCR; TCRdb's version includes in-frame clones alone and lacks a portion of them. The sample lists more than 150,000 clones, almost 95% occurring once. Specimen: peripheral blood, collected on day 0 of AZD1222 vaccination. The receptor set was obtained from an adult in good health. The CDR3 runs from the conserved cysteine through the conserved F or W. A D gene is named only where the DNA matches it firmly. Only part of the rows carry a size: once, few, many, or a class if the clone is expanded.

j_gene | v_gene | d_gene | abundance | CDR3nt | CDR3aa
TRBJ1-1 | TRBV18 | TRBD1 | - | TGTGCCAGCTCACCATCTACAGGGGGGGACACTGAAGCTTTCTTT | CASSPSTGGDTEAFF
TRBJ2-2 | TRBV7-8 | - | - | TGTGCCAGCAGCCGTCCAAGGACAGACAACACCGGGGAGCTGTTTTTT | CASSRPRTDNTGELFF
TRBJ1-1 | TRBV5-5 | - | - | TGTGCCAGCAGCTTGGGACTAGCTCAAGCTTTCTTT | CASSLGLAQAFF
TRBJ1-1 | TRBV7-2 | - | - | TGTGCCAGCAGCCCCGCCGGCCATGAAGCTTTCTTT | CASSPAGHEAFF
TRBJ1-2 | TRBV6-2/TRBV6-3 | - | - | TGTGCCAGCAGTTACCCCCCAACAGACATTAACTATGGCTACACCTTC | CASSYPPTDINYGYTF
TRBJ2-1 | TRBV11-2 | TRBD2 | - | TGTGCCAGCAGCTTAAAGACTAGCGGGAGGGATGAGCAGTTCTTC | CASSLKTSGRDEQFF
TRBJ2-2 | TRBV4-3 | - | - | TGCGCCAGCAGCCCAAGTCCCGGGAACACCGGGGAGCTGTTTTTT | CASSPSPGNTGELFF
TRBJ1-2 | TRBV9 | TRBD1 | once | TGTGCCAGCAGCGAGACAGGGGTGAAGAATGGCTACACCTTC | CASSETGVKNGYTF
TRBJ2-2 | TRBV5-1 | TRBD2 | - | TGCGCCAGCAGCTTGGGACTAGCGGGGAGCACCGGGGAGCTGTTTTTT | CASSLGLAGSTGELFF
TRBJ1-1 | TRBV27 | - | - | TGTGCCAGCCTGGGGGGCACTGAAGCTTTCTTT | CASLGGTEAFF
TRBJ2-2 | TRBV5-1 | - | - | TGCGCCAGCAGCGAGAGCAGACCGAACACCGGGGAGCTGTTTTTT | CASSESRPNTGELFF
TRBJ2-1 | TRBV5-1 | TRBD2 | - | TGCGCCAGCAGCCCAAGGACTAGCGGGAGTTTTAATGAGCAGTTCTTC | CASSPRTSGSFNEQFF
TRBJ1-4 | TRBV18 | - | - | TGTGCCAGCTCACCAGTAAAGAGTGAAAAACTGTTTTTT | CASSPVKSEKLFF
TRBJ1-1 | TRBV19 | - | - | TGTGCCAGTAGTTTCCTAGCCCTCACTGAAGCTTTCTTT | CASSFLALTEAFF
TRBJ2-1 | TRBV5-4 | - | - | TGTGCCAGCAACCACGGGAGCAATGAGCAGTTCTTC | CASNHGSNEQFF
TRBJ1-4 | TRBV28 | - | - | TGTGCCAGCATACCCGGACGGGACGAAAAACTGTTTTTT | CASIPGRDEKLFF
TRBJ1-5 | TRBV19 | - | - | TGTGCCAGTATATTCGAACATAGCAATCAGCCCCAGCATTTT | CASIFEHSNQPQHF
TRBJ2-1 | TRBV18 | - | few | TGTGCCAGCTCACCGCTCCGGGACATAGGTGAGCAGTTCTTC | CASSPLRDIGEQFF
TRBJ1-5 | TRBV6-1 | - | once | TGTGCCAGCAGTGAAAGGACGGACAATCAGCCCCAGCATTTT | CASSERTDNQPQHF